These 11 T cell receptor beta chains were sequenced from one sample in a study of Ad26.COV2.S vaccination and SARS-CoV-2 variants. Indicated treatment: some 19 received Ad26.COV2.S at low or high dose, single or two shots; roughly five received placebo; per-sample allocation not given. At day 63 after the first vaccine or placebo injection, samples were drawn. Method: immunoSEQ multiplex PCR; TCRdb's copy keeps in-frame clones and lacks some. The sample lists about 480,000 clones, around nine tenths seen once, with about 13% in the top ten. The source material was peripheral blood, sampled in a trial of Ad26.COV2.S vaccine versus placebo. All receptors come from a person aged 18 to 65 who received the Ad26.COV2.S COVID-19 vaccine or a placebo.

This clone was seen a few times. The genes are TRBV18 and TRBJ1-2, with D unresolved. Germline CDR1 is KGHSH and CDR2 is LQKENI. This CDR3 is built from 15 residues. V gave up 0 bases and J gave up 4 bases, with 12 bases separating them. CDR3 region: CASSPPKGLGYGYTF. In nucleotides, the CDR3 is TGTGCCAGCTCACCACCGAAAGGGTTAGGCTATGGCTACACCTTC.

This clone has a single count. V and J are TRBV5-6 and TRBJ2-6; D gene uncertain. Germline CDR1 SGHDT, CDR2 YYEEEE. The germline V and J ends were trimmed by 2 bases and 1 base, with 10 bases remaining between them. The CDR3 runs 16 residues. CDR3 nucleotides: TGTGCCAGCAGCTTTCGTGGGGTGTCTGGGGCCAACGTCCTGACTTTC. Translating it yields CASSFRGVSGANVLTF.

The genes are TRBV19 and TRBJ2-7, with 13 nucleotides matching TRBD2. CDR1 LNHDA and CDR2 SQIVND come from the germline V gene (reference sequence). Trimming at V came to 6 bases and at J to 0 bases, leaving 5 bases not matched to a gene. CDR3 size: 16 residues. The CDR3, as DNA: TGTGCCAGTAGGAAACTAGCGGGAGGGGCCTCCTACGAGCAGTACTTC. Translating gives CASRKLAGGASYEQYF. Full variable domain (outside the CDR3, taken from reference TRBV19 and TRBJ2-7): DGGITQSPKYLFRKEGQNVTLSCEQNLNHDAMYWYRQDPGQGLRLIYYSQIVNDFQKGDIAEGYSVSREKKESFPLTVTSAQKNPTAFYLCASRKLAGGASYEQYFGPGTRLTVT.

The genes are TRBV7-6 and TRBJ2-3; a weak D match, TRBD1 (6 bases). The germline V and J ends were trimmed by 2 bases and 4 bases, with 13 bases remaining between them. This CDR3 has 15 amino acids. Germline CDR1 and CDR2: SGHVS and FNYEAQ. In nucleotides, the CDR3 is TGTGCCAGCAGCTTAAACAGGGTGGGAGCAGATACGCAGTATTTT. This codes for CASSLNRVGADTQYF.

V and J are TRBV7-2 and TRBJ1-4; D is unclear. Germline CDR1 SGHTA, CDR2 FQGNSA. This CDR3 comprises 15 residues. The ends were cut back, 5 bases at V and 7 bases at J, with 17 bases in the middle. The CDR3 DNA sequence: TGTGCCAGCAGCGGTCGACCGGGCGCTCGTGAAAAACTGTTTTTT. This encodes CASSGRPGAREKLFF.

V and J are TRBV28 and TRBJ2-6, with no clear D. CDR3 length: 15 amino acids. V was shortened by 6 bases and J by 0 bases, with 9 bases between the two germline ends. Germline assignment: CDR1 MDHEN and CDR2 SYDVKM. CDR3 region: CASRDINSGANVLTF. As DNA, the CDR3 is TGTGCCAGCAGAGATATAAACTCTGGGGCCAACGTCCTGACTTTC.

J is TRBJ1-2 and V is TRBV6-5, with 9 bases identical to TRBD1. V was pared by 6 bases and J by 7 bases, with 6 bases of the junction left unmatched. CDR1 is MNHEY, CDR2 SVGAGI, per germline. CDR3 size: 13 residues. The CDR3 DNA sequence: TGTGCCAGCAGCCGGGGACAGGGTCTTGGCTACACCTTC. Residues: CASSRGQGLGYTF.

The J gene is TRBJ2-7, the V gene TRBV7-9; D is uncertain. The germline V and J ends were trimmed by 5 bases and 4 bases, with 12 bases remaining between them. CDR1 is SEHNR and CDR2 is FQNEAQ in the germline V gene (reference sequence). CDR3 length equals 13 residues. The CDR3 loop reads CASSHTDSYEQYF. The CDR3 region has the DNA TGTGCCAGCAGCCACACCGACTCGTACGAGCAGTACTTC. Full variable domain (missing parts from reference TRBV7-9 and TRBJ2-7): DTGVSQNPRHKITKRGQNVTFRCDPISEHNRLYWYRQTLGQGPEFLTYFQNEAQLEKSRLLSDRFSAERPKGSFSTLEIQRTEQGDSAMYLCASSHTDSYEQYFGPGTRLTVT.

The rearrangement links TRBV5-1 to TRBJ2-4; the D gene is possibly TRBD1 (5 bases). V was trimmed by 2 bases and J by 6 bases, leaving 12 bases between them. Germline values: CDR1 SGHRS, CDR2 YFSETQ. This CDR3 has 14 residues. The CDR3 DNA is TGCGCCAGCAGCTTAAGCACAGGTTTAAACATTCAGTACTTC. As protein: CASSLSTGLNIQYF. Full variable domain (outside the CDR3, taken from reference TRBV5-1 and TRBJ2-4): KAGVTQTPRYLIKTRGQQVTLSCSPISGHRSVSWYQQTPGQGLQFLFEYFSETQRNKGNFPGRFSGRQFSNSRSEMNVSTLELGDSALYLCASSLSTGLNIQYFGAGTRLSVL.

J is TRBJ2-2 and V is TRBV7-2; TRBD1 matches at 7 bases. Losses at the gene ends were 6 bases for V and 6 bases for J; bases not matched to a gene: 4. Germline V gives CDR1 SGHTA, CDR2 FQGNSA. CDR3 length: 13 residues. In DNA, the CDR3 is TGTGCCAGCAGTCCCACAGGGGCCGGGGAGCTGTTTTTT. It codes for CASSPTGAGELFF.

The V gene is TRBV30, the J gene TRBJ1-2, with D possibly TRBD1 on 5 matching bases. This CDR3 has 14 residues. Trimming pared 0 bases from V and 8 bases from J, leaving 16 bases between. Per germline, CDR1 GTSNPN and CDR2 SVGIG (reference sequence). The CDR3 sequence: CAWSVALKTAGYTF. Written as DNA, the CDR3 is TGTGCCTGGAGTGTGGCCCTGAAGACAGCCGGCTACACCTTC. The entire variable domain, with the rest obtained from reference TRBV30 and TRBJ1-2, is as follows: SQTIHQWPATLVQPVGSPLSLECTVEGTSNPNLYWYRQAAGRGLQLLFYSVGIGQISSEVPQNLSASRPQDRQFILSSKKLLLSDSGFYLCAWSVALKTAGYTFGSGTRLTVV.